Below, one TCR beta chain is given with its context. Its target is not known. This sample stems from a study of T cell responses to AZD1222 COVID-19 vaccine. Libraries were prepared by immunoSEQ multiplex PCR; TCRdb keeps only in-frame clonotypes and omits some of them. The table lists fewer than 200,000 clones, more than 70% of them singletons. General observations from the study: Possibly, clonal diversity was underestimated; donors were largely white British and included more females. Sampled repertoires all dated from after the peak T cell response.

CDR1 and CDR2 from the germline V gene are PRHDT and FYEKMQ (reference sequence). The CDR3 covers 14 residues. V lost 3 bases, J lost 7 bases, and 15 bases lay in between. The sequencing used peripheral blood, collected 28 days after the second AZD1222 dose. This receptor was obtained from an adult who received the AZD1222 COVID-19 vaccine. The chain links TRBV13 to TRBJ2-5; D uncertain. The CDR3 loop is CASSLEGQVGTQYF. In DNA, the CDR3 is TGTGCCAGCAGCTTGGAAGGCCAGGTGGGGACCCAGTACTTC.